The 20 T cell receptor beta chains in this list originate from one sample, sequenced in a study of blood T cell repertoires in COVID-19. Method: immunoSEQ multiplex PCR; TCRdb's copy keeps in-frame clones and lacks some. The data hold over 200,000 clones, with more than 70% observed a single time. The sequenced sample consisted of peripheral blood. The receptors were sampled from a woman in her thirties or forties who had recovered from COVID-19.

The gene calls are TRBV11-3 and TRBJ2-1; TRBD2 agrees at 8 bases. CDR3 size: 13 residues. Per germline, CDR1 SGHNT and CDR2 YENEEA. The V and J ends lost 5 bases and 10 bases, in that order; junction bases with no gene match: 7. The CDR3 sequence: CASSPLAGGEQFF. The CDR3, as DNA: TGTGCCAGCAGCCCCCTAGCGGGCGGCGAGCAGTTCTTC.

The CDR3 sequence is CAISDGATNEKLFF. DNA for the CDR3: TGTGCCATCAGTGACGGAGCAACTAATGAAAAACTGTTTTTT. The rearrangement joins TRBV10-3 to TRBJ1-4; D is undetermined. Deletions cut 3 bases from V and 0 bases from J, with 5 bases between. Germline CDR1 ENHRY, CDR2 SYGVKD. The CDR3 has 14 residues.

The chain recombines TRBV5-6 with TRBJ2-1, with TRBD2 matching over 7 bases. The CDR3 sequence is 14 residues long. The V and J ends lost 4 bases and 9 bases, in that order; junction bases with no gene match: 10. The germline V gene encodes CDR1 SGHDT and CDR2 YYEEEE. CDR3 coding DNA: TGTGCCAGCAGCCCCCGGACTAGGGGTGGTGAGCAGTTCTTC. Protein: CASSPRTRGGEQFF.

The J gene is TRBJ1-1, the V gene TRBV9, with 10 nucleotides matching TRBD1. Germline CDR1 is SGDLS and CDR2 is YYNGEE. The V segment lost 3 bases and the J segment 0 bases; nucleotides outside the gene matches: 5. The CDR3 sequence is 16 residues long. The CDR3 here is CASSEGQGILNTEAFF. CDR3 bases: TGTGCCAGCAGCGAGGGACAGGGGATCTTGAACACTGAAGCTTTCTTT.

The chain has TRBV9 and TRBJ2-3; 13 bases map to TRBD2. The germline CDR1 and CDR2 sequences are SGDLS and YYNGEE. J lost 3 bases, V lost 4 bases, and 11 bases had no gene match. CDR3 length equals 18 residues. In nucleotides, the CDR3 is TGTGCCAGCAGCCCCCGGGGACTAGCGGGGTCCGGGACAGATACGCAGTATTTT. This gives the protein CASSPRGLAGSGTDTQYF. The variable domain in full, with the rest retrieved from reference TRBV9 and TRBJ2-3, is DSGVTQTPKHLITATGQRVTLRCSPRSGDLSVYWYQQSLDQGLQFLIQYYNGEERAKGNILERFSAQQFPDLHSELNLSSLELGDSALYFCASSPRGLAGSGTDTQYFGPGTRLTVL.

This chain uses TRBV2 with TRBJ1-4, with D possibly TRBD1 on 5 matching bases. This CDR3 has 15 residues. V was shortened by 3 bases and J by 3 bases, with 11 bases between the two germline ends. The V gene's germline CDR1 is SNHLY and CDR2 FYNNEI. The CDR3 is CASSEWAGANEKLFF. For the CDR3, the DNA is TGTGCCAGCAGTGAGTGGGCGGGGGCTAATGAAAAACTGTTTTTT.

The V gene is TRBV5-8, the J gene TRBJ2-3, with 15 positions matching TRBD2. The CDR3 length is 17 residues. After removal of 5 bases from V and 5 bases from J, the junction contained 9 bases not matched to a gene. Germline V gene lookup returns CDR1 SGHTS and CDR2 YDEGEE. CDR3 DNA: TGTGCCAGCAGGGCCGGACTAGCGGGAGGGTCGGGAGATACGCAGTATTTT. This sequence encodes CASRAGLAGGSGDTQYF.

The rearrangement uses TRBV18 and TRBJ1-1; D gene unclear. Trimming pared 6 bases from V and 10 bases from J, leaving 15 bases between. Germline V gives CDR1 KGHSH, CDR2 LQKENI. The CDR3 contains 12 residues. The CDR3 DNA follows: TGTGCCAGCTCGAGGAAGACGGGTGTAGCTTTCTTT. Amino acid sequence: CASSRKTGVAFF.

The J gene is TRBJ2-1, the V gene TRBV7-9, with 10 positions matching TRBD2. In germline, CDR1 is SEHNR, CDR2 FQNEAQ (reference sequence). The CDR3 is made up of 16 amino acids. The J segment lost 3 bases and the V segment lost 6 bases, leaving 8 bases of the junction unmatched. The CDR3 here is CASSRTSGDFYNEQFF. The CDR3 nucleotides are TGTGCCAGCAGTCGGACTAGCGGAGATTTCTACAATGAGCAGTTCTTC.

The chain is built from TRBV14 and TRBJ1-1, with D hard to call. Trimming pared 4 bases from V and 5 bases from J, leaving 14 bases between. The CDR3 extends over 14 amino acids. The germline gives CDR1 SGHDN, CDR2 FVKESK. CDR3 protein: CASSPRVGETEAFF. As DNA, the CDR3 is TGTGCCAGCAGCCCGCGGGTGGGTGAGACTGAAGCTTTCTTT.

V gene TRBV27 combines with J gene TRBJ1-3, with no clear D. The CDR3 extends over 15 amino acids. From germline, CDR1 is MNHEY and CDR2 SMNVEV (reference sequence). Trimming took off 6 bases at V and 4 bases at J, with 16 bases between the two ends. CDR3 DNA sequence: TGTGCCAGCAGGAGCGCGGGTATGGGGGGAAACACCATATATTTT. Protein sequence: CASRSAGMGGNTIYF.

The chain couples TRBV7-2 to TRBJ2-6; the match to TRBD1 covers 7 bases. V lost 5 bases to trimming and J lost 0 bases; unmatched junction nucleotides: 10. In germline, CDR1 is SGHTA, CDR2 FQGNSA. CDR3 length equals 18 residues. The CDR3 loop reads CASSPLTGTLSGANVLTF. DNA for the CDR3: TGTGCCAGCAGCCCCCTGACAGGGACCCTCTCTGGGGCCAACGTCCTGACTTTC.

The genes are TRBV19 and TRBJ1-3; TRBD1 aligns across 7 bases. Looked up from germline, CDR1 is LNHDA and CDR2 is SQIVND (reference sequence). CDR3 size: 14 residues. The ends lost 4 bases at V and 0 bases at J; junction bases unmatched: 0. DNA of the CDR3: TGTGCCAGTAGTAGGGACAGCTCTGGAAACACCATATATTTT. The encoded protein is CASSRDSSGNTIYF.

The chain couples TRBV20-1 to TRBJ2-3; D not certain. The CDR3 is made up of 11 amino acids. V was trimmed by 3 bases and J by 2 bases, leaving 3 bases between them. CDR1 DFQATT and CDR2 SNEGSKA come from the germline V gene (reference sequence). For the CDR3, the DNA is TGCAGTGCTAGTCTCACAGATACGCAGTATTTT. As protein: CSASLTDTQYF.

The chain has TRBV7-8 and TRBJ1-2; maybe TRBD1 (5 bases). The germline CDR1 and CDR2 sequences are SGHVS and FQNEAQ. The ends were cut back, 1 base at V and 0 bases at J, with 15 bases in the middle. This CDR3 is built from 17 residues. The CDR3 DNA reads as TGTGCCAGCAGCTTAGGCTCGGGGGTAGCCCCTAACTATGGCTACACCTTC. Translated: CASSLGSGVAPNYGYTF.

The genes are TRBV29-1 and TRBJ1-2; D unresolved. This CDR3 has 13 residues. Germline CDR1 SQVTM, CDR2 ANQGSEA. Trimming left V 0 bases short and J 6 bases short, with 11 bases between. DNA for the CDR3: TGCAGCGTTGAAGATCTTATCGGGGATGGCTACACCTTC. Translating it yields CSVEDLIGDGYTF. Together with reference TRBV29-1 and TRBJ1-2, the CDR3 gives the full variable domain: SAVISQKPSRDICQRGTSLTIQCQVDSQVTMMFWYRQQPGQSLTLIATANQGSEATYESGFVIDKFPISRPNLTFSTLTVSNMSPEDSSIYLCSVEDLIGDGYTFGSGTRLTVV.

The chain combines TRBV19 with TRBJ1-3, with 7 nucleotides matching TRBD1. CDR3 length: 13 amino acids. Unmatched junction bases numbered 3, after V lost 6 bases and J lost 4 bases. Germline CDR1 reads LNHDA; CDR2 reads SQIVND (reference sequence). The CDR3: CASSGTDGNTIYF. In nucleotides, the CDR3 is TGTGCCAGTAGCGGGACAGACGGAAACACCATATATTTT. The full variable domain, with the rest looked up from reference TRBV19 and TRBJ1-3, is DGGITQSPKYLFRKEGQNVTLSCEQNLNHDAMYWYRQDPGQGLRLIYYSQIVNDFQKGDIAEGYSVSREKKESFPLTVTSAQKNPTAFYLCASSGTDGNTIYFGEGSWLTVV.

This clone was counted once. This chain links TRBV7-2 with TRBJ1-1; D unresolved. The CDR3 has 13 amino acids. The ends were cut back, 1 base at V and 4 bases at J, with 7 bases in the middle. The germline CDR1 and CDR2 sequences are SGHTA and FQGNSA. CDR3 in amino acids: CASSLVAVTEAFF. CDR3 nucleotide sequence: TGTGCCAGCAGCTTAGTGGCGGTCACTGAAGCTTTCTTT.

The chain links TRBV4-2 to TRBJ2-3; TRBD2 is a possible D gene (6 bases). The germline V and J ends were trimmed by 1 base and 0 bases, with 14 bases remaining between them. Germline V gene sequence: CDR1 LGHNA, CDR2 YNFKEQ. The CDR3 is 17 residues long. CDR3 sequence: CASSQGRAGTSTDTQYF. CDR3 DNA sequence: TGTGCCAGCAGCCAAGGTCGGGCGGGGACTAGCACAGATACGCAGTATTTT.

The rearrangement links TRBV7-6 to TRBJ2-2, with D possibly being TRBD1 (6 bases). V was shortened by 1 base and J by 0 bases, with 9 bases between the two germline ends. There are 16 residues in the CDR3. Per the germline V gene, CDR1 is SGHVS and CDR2 is FNYEAQ. Written as DNA, the CDR3 is TGTGCCAGCAGCTTAGTGGGGACACCGAACACCGGGGAGCTGTTTTTT. It encodes CASSLVGTPNTGELFF. The entire variable domain, with the rest obtained from reference TRBV7-6 and TRBJ2-2, is as follows: GAGVSQSPRYKVTKRGQDVALRCDPISGHVSLYWYRQALGQGPEFLTYFNYEAQQDKSGLPNDRFSAERPEGSISTLTIQRTEQRDSAMYRCASSLVGTPNTGELFFGEGSRLTVL.